This T cell receptor (beta chain) was retrieved from a study of cytomegalovirus exposure and HLA in healthy donors. General observations from the study: Confirmation in vitro established that a few CMV-associated chains were specific for CMV antigens. Reported performance of the classifier showed diagnosis of cytomegalovirus status with high specificity and sensitivity.

PCR employed 60 Vbeta and 13 Jbeta primers. In the source study's methods: Later analysis identified tens of millions of unique TCR beta chains, about 10 million shared. Sequencing used immunoSEQ multiplex PCR; TCRdb keeps in-frame clones, though not all of them. Clone size and the V and J calls come from that table; the DNA yielded D and trimming. The table shows around 270,000 clones, with 80% occurring only once. With respect to this clone: What it recognizes is unknown.

Germline lookup yields CDR1 SGHTA and CDR2 FQGTGA. V shed 0 bases and J 7 bases; nucleotides not matched to a gene: 7. This CDR3 is built from 16 residues. This chain joins TRBV7-3 and TRBJ2-1; 9 bases fit TRBD2. The sequenced material came from PBMCs. The receptor comes from a girl aged 2 to 10 in good health and CMV-seronegative. Here the CDR3 DNA reads TGTGCCAGCAGCTTAACGATAGCGGGAGATGGGAATGAGCAGTTCTTC. Protein: CASSLTIAGDGNEQFF.